The text below deals with one TCR beta chain. Antigen: not known. The record originates from a study of PD-1 blockade in classical Hodgkin lymphoma. Findings and caveats of the study: Nivolumab starters within 1 year of ASCT were excluded.

As for time point: cycle 4 day 1 (C4D1), after 6 weeks of nivolumab. Each of the patients experienced relapse following autologous stem cell transplantation, and their brentuximab vedotin exposure differed. Purification of CD4+ T cells from thawed PBMCs was achieved by magnetic negative selection. The best responses consisted of complete response, partial response or progressive disease. Assay used: immunoSEQ multiplex PCR; TCRdb lists only in-frame clones, some missing. The sample records about 28,000 clones, approximately 80% being singletons. Trimming took 3 bases from V and 2 from J, leaving 9 bases between them. Germline assignment: CDR1 KGHSH and CDR2 LQKENI. The CDR3 has 14 amino acids.

Source: CD4+ T cells from blood, taken before the fourth cycle of nivolumab. The V call is TRBV18, the J call TRBJ2-3; possible D gene TRBD2, 5 bases. The sequence came from a human donor with classical Hodgkin lymphoma. The CDR3 nucleotides read TGTGCCAGCTCACCGCCTAGCAACACAGATACGCAGTATTTT. Protein product: CASSPPSNTDTQYF.